These 26 T cell receptor beta chains were sequenced from one sample in a study of shared clonotypes between healthy human individuals. Libraries were prepared by immunoSEQ multiplex PCR; TCRdb keeps only in-frame clonotypes and omits some of them. The data hold around 2.1 million clones, with more than 90% observed a single time. The sequenced material came from naive CD4+ T cells sorted from blood. This sample's subset: CD45RA+ positively selected. The receptor set was obtained from a man aged 18 to 30 in good health.

This rearrangement joins TRBV5-1 to TRBJ2-3, with 9 nucleotides matching TRBD2. Per germline, CDR1 SGHRS and CDR2 YFSETQ. V trimming: 4 bases; J trimming: 6 bases; junction bases outside the gene matches: 18. This CDR3 has 18 amino acids. CDR3 sequence reads: CASSPESGTSSILDTQYF. CDR3 DNA sequence: TGCGCCAGCAGCCCGGAGTCCGGGACTAGCTCGATTTTGGATACGCAGTATTTT.

V is TRBV28 and J is TRBJ2-1; 11 bases align to TRBD2. Trimming cost V 6 bases and J 5 bases; bases outside gene matches: 6. The CDR3 runs 15 residues. Per the germline V gene, CDR1 is MDHEN and CDR2 is SYDVKM. CDR3 region: CASSSGTSGNNEQFF. The CDR3 nucleotides read TGTGCCAGCAGCTCCGGGACTAGCGGCAACAATGAGCAGTTCTTC.

This clone was observed a few times. Other DNA sequences from this sample encode an identical CDR3 as well. V gene TRBV6-6 combines with J gene TRBJ1-1, with D hard to call. CDR1 is MNHNY, CDR2 SVGAGI, per germline (reference sequence). V was cut by 1 base and J by 5 bases, with 5 bases left in between. The CDR3 has 12 residues. CDR3 DNA sequence: TGTGCCAGCAGTTACTTGGGAACTGAAGCTTTCTTT. Amino acids: CASSYLGTEAFF.

V and J are TRBV10-1 and TRBJ2-3; TRBD2 might be the D (5 bases). Germline values: CDR1 WNHNN, CDR2 SYGVQD (reference sequence). Trimming shortened V by 0 bases and J by 6 bases, and 13 bases separated the two germline ends. The CDR3 runs to 15 residues. The CDR3: CASSESGGPRDTQYF. For the CDR3, the DNA is TGCGCCAGCAGTGAGTCAGGAGGCCCGCGGGATACGCAGTATTTT.

The J gene is TRBJ1-6, the V gene TRBV18, with a possible D match to TRBD1 (5 bases). The CDR3 length is 15 residues. The V gene's germline CDR1 is KGHSH and CDR2 LQKENI. V lost 3 bases and J lost 10, with 16 bases in between. DNA of the CDR3: TGTGCCAGCTCACCCAGCGGTCAGGGAAGGTCACCCCTCCACTTT. Protein product: CASSPSGQGRSPLHF.

The gene calls are TRBV10-3 and TRBJ2-3, with D possibly TRBD1 on 6 matching bases. CDR3 length: 15 amino acids. V gave up 4 bases and J gave up 1 base, with 12 bases separating them. CDR1 and CDR2 (germline): ENHRY, SYGVKD. CDR3 region: CAISGTEPGTDTQYF. CDR3 DNA sequence: TGTGCCATCAGTGGGACAGAGCCAGGCACAGATACGCAGTATTTT.

The chain is built from TRBV6-5 and TRBJ2-1, with 7 bases identical to TRBD2. The CDR3 is 13 amino acids. V gave up 7 bases and J gave up 11 bases; unmatched junction bases: 11. Germline CDR1 reads MNHEY; CDR2 reads SVGAGI. CDR3 residues: CASTVNGGSQQFF. The CDR3 nucleotides are TGTGCCAGCACCGTGAACGGGGGGTCCCAGCAGTTCTTC.

The chain has TRBV4-1 and TRBJ1-5, with 9 bases matching TRBD1. Germline CDR1 and CDR2: MGHRA and YSYEKL. J gave up 8 bases and V 3 bases, and 17 bases lay outside the gene matches. The CDR3 totals 18 residues. In nucleotides, the CDR3 is TGCGCCAGCAGCCATCCTGGTCCCGGGACAGGGCCAAGGGAGCCCCAGCATTTT. Protein: CASSHPGPGTGPREPQHF.

The V call is TRBV19, the J call TRBJ2-6; the D is unclear. CDR1 and CDR2 (germline): LNHDA, SQIVND (reference sequence). The CDR3 is 15 residues long. Trimming stripped 3 bases from V and 7 bases from J, with 13 bases between. CDR3 loop: CASSIIDLGANVLTF. The CDR3 nucleotides read TGTGCCAGTAGTATTATCGACCTAGGCGCCAACGTCCTGACTTTC.

Remarks on this clone: The identical CDR3 is also encoded by other nucleotide sequences in the sample. The V call is TRBV6-5, the J call TRBJ2-7; D remains unclear. CDR3 length: 13 residues. The germline V gene has CDR1 MNHEY and CDR2 SVGAGI. V was cut by 2 bases and J by 0 bases, with 5 bases left in between. CDR3 nucleotides: TGTGCCAGCAGTTACAGCCTCTCCTACGAGCAGTACTTC. It yields the protein CASSYSLSYEQYF.

The rearrangement uses TRBV29-1 and TRBJ2-2; D may be TRBD2 (6 bases). The germline V gene encodes CDR1 SQVTM and CDR2 ANQGSEA. V lost 6 bases and J lost 0, with 17 bases in between. The CDR3 contains 16 residues. Written as DNA, the CDR3 is TGCAGCGTCTACTTACTAGCTGAGGCGAACACCGGGGAGCTGTTTTTT. Its protein product is CSVYLLAEANTGELFF.

V usage is TRBV30 and J usage is TRBJ2-7; 9 nucleotides line up with TRBD1. This CDR3 spans 15 amino acids. Losses at the gene ends were 4 bases for V and 1 base for J; bases not matched to a gene: 8. In germline, CDR1 is GTSNPN, CDR2 SVGIG (reference sequence). CDR3 nucleotides: TGTGCCTGGACCCGACCGGGACAGGGTTCCTACGAGCAGTACTTC. This codes for CAWTRPGQGSYEQYF.

There are a few counts of this clone. This chain links TRBV27 with TRBJ1-2; 10 bases map to TRBD1. Trimming cost V 4 bases and J 8 bases; bases outside gene matches: 4. CDR3 length: 13 residues. Germline V gene data show CDR1 as MNHEY and CDR2 as SMNVEV (reference sequence). The CDR3 region is CASSSDRGLGYTF. The CDR3 nucleotides are TGTGCCAGCAGTTCAGACAGGGGGCTCGGCTACACCTTC.

This chain connects TRBV5-4 to TRBJ2-7, with D possibly matching TRBD2 (5 bases). This CDR3 is built from 16 residues. V was clipped by 1 base and J by 0 bases, with 14 bases between them. Germline CDR1 reads SGHNT; CDR2 reads YYREEE (reference sequence). DNA for the CDR3: TGTGCCAGCAGCTTGTTGACGACTACGAGCTCCTACGAGCAGTACTTC. Its translation: CASSLLTTTSSYEQYF.

This clone was seen just once. V usage is TRBV10-3 and J usage is TRBJ2-3; D unclear. In germline, CDR1 is ENHRY, CDR2 SYGVKD. Deletions cut 4 bases from V and 1 base from J, with 6 bases between. This CDR3 is 13 amino acids long. The CDR3 is CAISAERTDTQYF. The CDR3 DNA reads as TGTGCCATCAGTGCGGAACGCACAGATACGCAGTATTTT.

This rearrangement joins TRBV25-1 to TRBJ1-6; 9 nucleotides line up with TRBD1. The CDR3 consists of 15 residues. V shed 3 bases, J shed 5 bases, and the junction held 2 bases outside the gene matches. Germline V lookup: CDR1 MGHDK, CDR2 SYGVNS. The CDR3 protein is CASSDWTGDNSPLHF. DNA for the CDR3: TGTGCCAGCAGTGACTGGACAGGGGATAATTCACCCCTCCACTTT.

A note on this clone: Other DNA sequences in the sample encode the same CDR3. The rearrangement uses TRBV30 and TRBJ1-1; D not resolved. Looked up from germline, CDR1 is GTSNPN and CDR2 is SVGIG (reference sequence). The CDR3 has 11 amino acids. V gave up 1 base and J gave up 3 bases, with 3 bases separating them. The CDR3 region is CAWSADTEAFF. CDR3 in DNA: TGTGCCTGGAGTGCGGACACTGAAGCTTTCTTT.

The chain couples TRBV9 to TRBJ2-3; D is uncertain. This CDR3 is built from 14 residues. Trimming cost V 0 bases and J 2 bases, with 7 bases left between them. Per the germline V gene, CDR1 is SGDLS and CDR2 is YYNGEE. The CDR3 reads CASSVATFTDTQYF. CDR3 sequence (DNA): TGTGCCAGCAGCGTAGCCACCTTCACAGATACGCAGTATTTT.

This sequence joins TRBV10-3 and TRBJ1-2; 7 bases fit TRBD1. Trimming removed 2 bases from V and 8 bases from J; junction bases left unmatched: 8. The CDR3 loop spans 14 amino acids. Germline CDR1 ENHRY, CDR2 SYGVKD. The CDR3 protein is CAISEGDRVHGYTF. CDR3 DNA sequence: TGTGCCATCAGTGAGGGAGACAGGGTGCACGGCTACACCTTC.

For this clone: The sample has other DNA sequences that encode this CDR3 too. CDR3 nucleotide sequence: TGTGCCAGCAGCGTAGGGGGGACAGGGTCCTACAATGAGCAGTTCTTC. Translating it yields CASSVGGTGSYNEQFF. The gene calls are TRBV9 and TRBJ2-1; 9 nucleotides align to TRBD1. The CDR3 consists of 16 residues. J gave up 1 base and V 0 bases, and 2 bases lay outside the gene matches. CDR1 and CDR2 (germline): SGDLS, YYNGEE.

This chain uses TRBV2 with TRBJ2-5, with 8 bases lining up with TRBD2. The CDR3 length is 16 residues. Germline CDR1 and CDR2: SNHLY and FYNNEI. V dropped 3 bases and J dropped 5; count of bases not matched to a gene: 11. In DNA form, the CDR3 reads TGTGCCAGCAGTGAGGAGGGACTAGTATCTCAGGAGACCCAGTACTTC. Encoded protein: CASSEEGLVSQETQYF.

V is TRBV4-3 and J is TRBJ2-1; 11 nucleotides line up with TRBD2. The V segment lost 2 bases and the J segment 0 bases; nucleotides outside the gene matches: 6. This CDR3 region has 18 residues. Germline CDR1 and CDR2: LGHNA and YSLEER. In DNA form, the CDR3 reads TGCGCCAGCAGCCAAAGGACTAGCGGGTCCTACTCCTACAATGAGCAGTTCTTC. It translates to CASSQRTSGSYSYNEQFF.

Concerning this clone: The sample has other DNA sequences that encode this CDR3 too. The chain's CDR3 is CASSPGLAGVTGELFF. The CDR3 DNA reads TGTGCCAGCTCACCAGGACTAGCGGGAGTTACCGGGGAGCTGTTTTTT. The rearrangement links TRBV18 to TRBJ2-2, with TRBD2 matching 13 bases. Germline CDR1 and CDR2: KGHSH and LQKENI. With V trimmed by 2 bases and J by 5 bases, 2 bases remained unmatched. This CDR3 has 16 amino acids.

In its sample, this clone was seen once. This sequence joins TRBV25-1 and TRBJ2-7, with D possibly called TRBD1 or TRBD2 (6 bases each). Germline lookup yields CDR1 MGHDK and CDR2 SYGVNS. Trimming removed 3 bases from V and 2 bases from J, with 14 bases in between. This CDR3 has 15 amino acids. The CDR3 reads CASSDFMGGPYEQYF. The CDR3 DNA sequence: TGTGCCAGCAGTGACTTTATGGGGGGCCCCTACGAGCAGTACTTC.

This chain links TRBV18 with TRBJ2-3; 7 bases line up with TRBD1. Germline V gives CDR1 KGHSH, CDR2 LQKENI. This CDR3 region has 16 residues. Trimming removed 6 bases from V and 1 base from J; junction bases left unmatched: 10. CDR3 in amino acids: CASSPLRQGGTDTQYF. The CDR3 nucleotides are TGTGCCAGCTCTCCCTTAAGACAGGGAGGCACAGATACGCAGTATTTT.

CDR3 protein: CASSRTSGSPYEQYF. DNA for the CDR3: TGCGCCAGCAGTCGTACTAGCGGAAGTCCCTACGAGCAGTACTTC. The chain recombines TRBV5-1 with TRBJ2-7; the match to TRBD2 covers 8 bases. The germline gives CDR1 SGHRS, CDR2 YFSETQ. V lost 5 bases, J lost 2 bases, and 9 bases stayed unmatched. This CDR3 is 15 amino acids long. Combining the CDR3 with reference TRBV5-1 and TRBJ2-7 gives the whole variable domain KAGVTQTPRYLIKTRGQQVTLSCSPISGHRSVSWYQQTPGQGLQFLFEYFSETQRNKGNFPGRFSGRQFSNSRSEMNVSTLELGDSALYLCASSRTSGSPYEQYFGPGTRLTVT.